The entry below describes one T cell receptor (beta chain). Its antigen is as yet unknown. Method: immunoSEQ multiplex PCR; TCRdb's copy keeps in-frame clones and lacks some. This sample has some 31,000 clones, with approximately 79% found just once. This sample's time point: week 35, safety follow-up. The content of each vaccine dose was 300 ug of mutant IDH1 20-mer peptide, and topical imiquimod accompanied it. This entry comes from a study of a mutant IDH1 vaccine in newly diagnosed glioma. Study as a whole: Visit timing is recorded as week 35 for V12 and week 47 for V13.

CDR3 length: 15 residues. Trimming cost V 1 base and J 2 bases; bases outside gene matches: 5. Germline lookup yields CDR1 SGHAT and CDR2 FQNNGV. This specimen was PBMCs, taken from a glioma patient whose treatment included an IDH1 peptide vaccine. This TCR was recovered from a young woman with glioma. Some clones in this sample may be carry-over from other donors' samples. The V gene is TRBV11-2, the J gene TRBJ2-7, with TRBD2 identical over 7 bases. DNA for the CDR3: TGTGCCAGCAGCTTAGCCAGCGGGACTACCTACGAGCAGTACTTC. It encodes CASSLASGTTYEQYF.